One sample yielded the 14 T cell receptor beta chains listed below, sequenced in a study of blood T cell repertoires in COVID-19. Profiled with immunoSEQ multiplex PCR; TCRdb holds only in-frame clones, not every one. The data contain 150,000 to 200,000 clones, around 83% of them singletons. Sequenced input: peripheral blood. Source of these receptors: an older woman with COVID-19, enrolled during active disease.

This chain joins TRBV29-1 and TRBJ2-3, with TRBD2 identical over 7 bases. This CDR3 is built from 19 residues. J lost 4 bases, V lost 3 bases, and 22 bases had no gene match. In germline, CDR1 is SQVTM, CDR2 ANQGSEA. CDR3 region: CSVENPLVTLAGWADTQYF. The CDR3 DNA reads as TGCAGCGTTGAGAACCCCTTGGTTACCTTAGCGGGCTGGGCAGATACGCAGTATTTT.

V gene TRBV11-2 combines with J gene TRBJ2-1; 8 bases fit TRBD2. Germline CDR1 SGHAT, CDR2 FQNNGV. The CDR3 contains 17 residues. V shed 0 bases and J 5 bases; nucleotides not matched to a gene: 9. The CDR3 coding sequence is TGTGCCAGCAGCTTAGATCACTATAGCGGGATCGACAATGAGCAGTTCTTC. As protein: CASSLDHYSGIDNEQFF.

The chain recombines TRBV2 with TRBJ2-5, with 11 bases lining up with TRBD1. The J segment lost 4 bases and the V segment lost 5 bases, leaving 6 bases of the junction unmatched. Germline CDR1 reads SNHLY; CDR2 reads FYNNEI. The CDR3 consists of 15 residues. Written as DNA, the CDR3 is TGTGCCAGCAGTCGGACAGGGGGCAAGGGAGAGACCCAGTACTTC. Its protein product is CASSRTGGKGETQYF.

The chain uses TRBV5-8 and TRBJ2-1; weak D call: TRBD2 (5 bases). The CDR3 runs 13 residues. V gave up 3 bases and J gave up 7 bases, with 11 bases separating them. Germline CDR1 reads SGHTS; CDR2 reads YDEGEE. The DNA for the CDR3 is TGTGCCAGCAGCTGGACGTGGACTAATGAGCAGTTCTTC. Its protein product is CASSWTWTNEQFF.

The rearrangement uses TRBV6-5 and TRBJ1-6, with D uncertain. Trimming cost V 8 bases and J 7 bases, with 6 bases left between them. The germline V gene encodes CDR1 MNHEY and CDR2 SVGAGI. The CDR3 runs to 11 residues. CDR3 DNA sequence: TGTGCCAGCGAGGCGAATTCACCCCTCCACTTT. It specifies CASEANSPLHF.

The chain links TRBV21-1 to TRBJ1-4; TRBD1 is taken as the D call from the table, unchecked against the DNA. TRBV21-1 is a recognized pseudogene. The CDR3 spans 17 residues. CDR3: CASSTPGQGAPNEKLFF. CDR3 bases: TGTGCCAGCAGCACGCCGGGACAGGGGGCGCCTAATGAAAAACTGTTTTTT.

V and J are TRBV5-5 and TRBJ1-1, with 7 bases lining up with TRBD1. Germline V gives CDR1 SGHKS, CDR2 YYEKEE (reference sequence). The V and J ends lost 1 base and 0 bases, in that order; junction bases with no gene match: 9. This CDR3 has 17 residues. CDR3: CASSLRGGQFMNTEAFF. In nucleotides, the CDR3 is TGTGCCAGCAGCTTGCGGGGGGGACAGTTCATGAACACTGAAGCTTTCTTT.

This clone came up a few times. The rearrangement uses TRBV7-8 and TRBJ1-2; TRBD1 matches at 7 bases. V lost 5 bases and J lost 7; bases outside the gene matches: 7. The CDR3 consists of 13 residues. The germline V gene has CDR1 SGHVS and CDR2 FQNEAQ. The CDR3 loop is CASSQEDRLGYTF. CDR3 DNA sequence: TGTGCCAGCAGCCAAGAGGACAGGCTTGGCTACACCTTC. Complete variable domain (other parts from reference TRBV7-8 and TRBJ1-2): GAGVSQSPRYKVAKRGQDVALRCDPISGHVSLFWYQQALGQGPEFLTYFQNEAQLDKSGLPSDRFFAERPEGSVSTLKIQRTQQEDSAVYLCASSQEDRLGYTFGSGTRLTVV.

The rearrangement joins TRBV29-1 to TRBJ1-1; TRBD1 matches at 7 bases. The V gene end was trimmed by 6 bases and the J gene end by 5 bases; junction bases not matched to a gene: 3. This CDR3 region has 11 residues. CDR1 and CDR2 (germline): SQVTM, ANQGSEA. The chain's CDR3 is CSVEQGTEAFF. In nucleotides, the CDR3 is TGCAGCGTCGAACAGGGGACTGAAGCTTTCTTT.

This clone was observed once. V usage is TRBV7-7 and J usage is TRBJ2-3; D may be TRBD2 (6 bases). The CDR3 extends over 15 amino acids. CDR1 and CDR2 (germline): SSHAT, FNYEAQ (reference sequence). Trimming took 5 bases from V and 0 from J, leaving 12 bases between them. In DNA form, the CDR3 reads TGTGCCAGCAGCCCGGGAGCACTAAGCACAGATACGCAGTATTTT. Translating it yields CASSPGALSTDTQYF.

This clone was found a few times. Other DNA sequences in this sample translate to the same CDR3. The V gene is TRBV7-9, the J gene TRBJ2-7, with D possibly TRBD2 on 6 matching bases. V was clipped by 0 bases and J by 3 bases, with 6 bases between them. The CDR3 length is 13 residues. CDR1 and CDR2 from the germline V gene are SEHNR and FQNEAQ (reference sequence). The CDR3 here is CASSLAGGYEQYF. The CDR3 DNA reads TGTGCCAGCAGCTTAGCGGGGGGCTACGAGCAGTACTTC.

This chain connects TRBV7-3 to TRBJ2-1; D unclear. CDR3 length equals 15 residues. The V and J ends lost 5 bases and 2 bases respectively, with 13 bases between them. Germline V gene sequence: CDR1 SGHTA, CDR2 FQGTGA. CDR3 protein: CASSPSFAAYNEQFF. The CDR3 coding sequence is TGTGCCAGCAGCCCCTCTTTCGCGGCCTACAATGAGCAGTTCTTC.

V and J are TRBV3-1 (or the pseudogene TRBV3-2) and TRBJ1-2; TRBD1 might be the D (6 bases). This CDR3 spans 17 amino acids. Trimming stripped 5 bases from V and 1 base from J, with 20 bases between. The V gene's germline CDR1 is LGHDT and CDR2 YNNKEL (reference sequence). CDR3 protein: CASSYSGQVVNNYGYTF. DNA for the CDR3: TGTGCCAGCAGCTATTCGGGACAAGTTGTAAATAACTATGGCTACACCTTC.

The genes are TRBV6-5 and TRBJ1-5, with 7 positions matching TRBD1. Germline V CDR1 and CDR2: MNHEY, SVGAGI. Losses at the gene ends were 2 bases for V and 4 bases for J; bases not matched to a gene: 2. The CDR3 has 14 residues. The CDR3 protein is CASSYGGQNQPQHF. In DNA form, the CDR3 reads TGTGCCAGCAGTTACGGGGGACAGAATCAGCCCCAGCATTTT.